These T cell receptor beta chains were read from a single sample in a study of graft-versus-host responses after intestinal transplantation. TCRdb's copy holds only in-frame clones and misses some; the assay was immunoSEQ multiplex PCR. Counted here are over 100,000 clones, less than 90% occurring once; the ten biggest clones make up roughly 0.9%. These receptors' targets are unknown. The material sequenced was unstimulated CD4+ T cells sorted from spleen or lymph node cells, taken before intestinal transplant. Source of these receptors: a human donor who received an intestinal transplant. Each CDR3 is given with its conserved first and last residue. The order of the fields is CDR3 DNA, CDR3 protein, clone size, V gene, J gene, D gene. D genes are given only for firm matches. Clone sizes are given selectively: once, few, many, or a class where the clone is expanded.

CDR3nt: TGTGCCATCAGCTTAGCGGGAGTGGAAGATACGCAGTATTTT
CDR3aa: CAISLAGVEDTQYF
abundance: NA
v_gene: TRBV10-3
j_gene: TRBJ2-3
d_gene: TRBD2

CDR3nt: TGTGCCAGCAGCCCGCTAGTGGGACCAGCGGAGCAGTATTTT
CDR3aa: CASSPLVGPAEQYF
abundance: NA
v_gene: TRBV7-9
j_gene: TRBJ2-3
d_gene: NA

CDR3nt: TGTGCCAGCAGTACCCCCTCTGGGGCCAACGTCCTGACTTTC
CDR3aa: CASSTPSGANVLTF
abundance: NA
v_gene: TRBV6-5
j_gene: TRBJ2-6
d_gene: NA

CDR3nt: TGTGCCAGCAGCAAACAGGGCCTAGAGACCCAGTACTTC
CDR3aa: CASSKQGLETQYF
abundance: NA
v_gene: TRBV21-1
j_gene: TRBJ2-5
d_gene: NA

CDR3nt: TGTGCCAGTAGTATAAGCGGGGTTAGCACAGATACGCAGTATTTT
CDR3aa: CASSISGVSTDTQYF
abundance: once
v_gene: TRBV19
j_gene: TRBJ2-3
d_gene: TRBD2

CDR3nt: TGCAGCGTTGAAGCGGGCGGAACCTACGAGCAGTACTTC
CDR3aa: CSVEAGGTYEQYF
abundance: NA
v_gene: TRBV29-1
j_gene: TRBJ2-7
d_gene: NA

CDR3nt: TGTGCCAGCTCACGTTACCCCCACGGGGAGCTGTTTTTT
CDR3aa: CASSRYPHGELFF
abundance: NA
v_gene: TRBV18
j_gene: TRBJ2-2
d_gene: NA

CDR3nt: TGTGCCAGCTCCCAGGGACAGAACTATGGCTACACCTTC
CDR3aa: CASSQGQNYGYTF
abundance: NA
v_gene: TRBV18
j_gene: TRBJ1-2
d_gene: TRBD1

CDR3nt: TGTGCCAGTAGCCATACGGGGGCTGGGGCCAACGTCCTGACTTTC
CDR3aa: CASSHTGAGANVLTF
abundance: NA
v_gene: TRBV19
j_gene: TRBJ2-6
d_gene: NA

CDR3nt: TGTGCCATCAGTGAGTCCACAGGGGAGGAAGAGACCCAGTACTTC
CDR3aa: CAISESTGEEETQYF
abundance: NA
v_gene: TRBV10-3
j_gene: TRBJ2-5
d_gene: NA

CDR3nt: TGTGCCAGCAGTGTAAGCTCTGGGGCCAACGTCCTGACTTTC
CDR3aa: CASSVSSGANVLTF
abundance: few
v_gene: TRBV28
j_gene: TRBJ2-6
d_gene: NA

CDR3nt: TGCGCCAGCAGCTTGGTGACGGCATCCCGCACAGATACGCAGTATTTT
CDR3aa: CASSLVTASRTDTQYF
abundance: NA
v_gene: TRBV5-1
j_gene: TRBJ2-3
d_gene: NA

CDR3nt: TGTGCCAGCAGCTTCGATAGCACAGATACGCAGTATTTT
CDR3aa: CASSFDSTDTQYF
abundance: NA
v_gene: TRBV13
j_gene: TRBJ2-3
d_gene: NA

CDR3nt: TGTGCCAGCATTCAAGGACAGATTAGCAATCAGCCCCAGCATTTT
CDR3aa: CASIQGQISNQPQHF
abundance: once
v_gene: TRBV6-1
j_gene: TRBJ1-5
d_gene: NA

CDR3nt: TGCAGTGCTTATAGCGGGAGTGAGCAGTTCTTC
CDR3aa: CSAYSGSEQFF
abundance: NA
v_gene: TRBV20-1
j_gene: TRBJ2-1
d_gene: TRBD2

CDR3nt: TGCAGCGTTGAGTTAAGACTAGCGGGGGGAAATGAGCAGTTCTTC
CDR3aa: CSVELRLAGGNEQFF
abundance: NA
v_gene: TRBV29-1
j_gene: TRBJ2-1
d_gene: TRBD2

CDR3nt: TGCGCCAGCAGCGTAGGGGGCTACACTGAAGCTTTCTTT
CDR3aa: CASSVGGYTEAFF
abundance: NA
v_gene: TRBV5-1
j_gene: TRBJ1-1
d_gene: TRBD1

CDR3nt: TGTGCCTGGATCGCCGGGACTAGCTACACCGGGGAGCTGTTTTTT
CDR3aa: CAWIAGTSYTGELFF
abundance: NA
v_gene: TRBV30
j_gene: TRBJ2-2
d_gene: TRBD2